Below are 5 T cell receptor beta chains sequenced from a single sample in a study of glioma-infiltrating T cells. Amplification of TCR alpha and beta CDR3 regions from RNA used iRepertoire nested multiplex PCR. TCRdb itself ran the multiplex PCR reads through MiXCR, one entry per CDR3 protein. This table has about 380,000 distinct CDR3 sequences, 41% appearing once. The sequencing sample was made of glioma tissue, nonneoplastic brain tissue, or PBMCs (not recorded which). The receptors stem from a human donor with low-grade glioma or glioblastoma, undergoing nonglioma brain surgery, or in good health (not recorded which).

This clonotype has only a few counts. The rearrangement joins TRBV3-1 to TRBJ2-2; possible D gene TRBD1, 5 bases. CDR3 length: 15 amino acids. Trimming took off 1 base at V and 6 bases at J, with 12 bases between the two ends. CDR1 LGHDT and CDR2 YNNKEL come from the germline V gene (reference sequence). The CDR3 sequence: CASSQAGHPPGELFF. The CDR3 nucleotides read TGTGCCAGCAGCCAAGCAGGACACCCTCCCGGGGAGCTGTTTTTT.

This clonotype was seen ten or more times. CDR3 DNA: TGTGCCAGCAGTGCTAGCGTTTCGAACACCGGGGAGCTGTTTTTT. This gives the protein CASSASVSNTGELFF. This chain connects TRBV25-1 to TRBJ2-2; a possible D gene is TRBD2 (6 bases). The CDR3 covers 15 residues. Germline CDR1 is MGHDK and CDR2 is SYGVNS. With 4 bases removed from V and 0 bases from J, the gap between germline ends came to 9 bases.

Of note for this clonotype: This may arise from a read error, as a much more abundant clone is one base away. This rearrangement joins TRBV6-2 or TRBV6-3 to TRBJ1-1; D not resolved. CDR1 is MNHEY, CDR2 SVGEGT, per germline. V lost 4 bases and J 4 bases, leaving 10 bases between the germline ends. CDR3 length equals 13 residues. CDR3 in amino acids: CASSLFDTTEAFF. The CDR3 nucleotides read TGTGCCAGCAGTTTATTCGACACCACTGAAGCTTTCTTT.

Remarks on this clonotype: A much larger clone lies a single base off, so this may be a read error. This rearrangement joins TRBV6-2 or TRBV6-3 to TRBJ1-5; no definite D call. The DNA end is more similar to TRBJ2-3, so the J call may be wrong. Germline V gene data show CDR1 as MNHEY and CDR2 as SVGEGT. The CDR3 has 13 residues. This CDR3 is CASSYFTPQPQYF. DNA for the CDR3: TGTGCCAGCAGTTACTTTACCCCTCAGCCCCAGTATTTT.

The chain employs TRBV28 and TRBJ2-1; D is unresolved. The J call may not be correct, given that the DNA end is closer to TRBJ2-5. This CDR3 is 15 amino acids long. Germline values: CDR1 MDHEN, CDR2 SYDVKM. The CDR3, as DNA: TGTGCCAGCAGTTTGAAGAAAGCGAGATTGGAGACCCAGTACTTC. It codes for CASSLKKARLETQYF.